This T cell receptor beta chain was captured in a study of T-cell memory formation after mild COVID-19. TCRdb processed the 5' RACE reads anew with MiXCR; each CDR3 protein has one entry. Of roughly 47,000 distinct CDR3 sequences listed, about 7.3% were seen once; the top ten hold roughly 1.3%. Per the germline V gene, CDR1 is SNHLY and CDR2 is FYNNEI. Trimming stripped 3 bases from V and 8 bases from J, with 11 bases between. The CDR3 consists of 12 residues. This chain connects TRBV2 to TRBJ2-7; D is unclear. Material for sequencing was PBMCs or a T cell subset sorted from them (not recorded which). The sequence was obtained from a man aged 18 to 29 who had mild COVID-19 (a few samples of this study predate the infection). Cell type and time point are not known. CDR3 loop: CASSEQSFKQYF. In DNA form, the CDR3 reads TGTGCCAGCAGTGAGCAGTCCTTCAAGCAGTACTTC.